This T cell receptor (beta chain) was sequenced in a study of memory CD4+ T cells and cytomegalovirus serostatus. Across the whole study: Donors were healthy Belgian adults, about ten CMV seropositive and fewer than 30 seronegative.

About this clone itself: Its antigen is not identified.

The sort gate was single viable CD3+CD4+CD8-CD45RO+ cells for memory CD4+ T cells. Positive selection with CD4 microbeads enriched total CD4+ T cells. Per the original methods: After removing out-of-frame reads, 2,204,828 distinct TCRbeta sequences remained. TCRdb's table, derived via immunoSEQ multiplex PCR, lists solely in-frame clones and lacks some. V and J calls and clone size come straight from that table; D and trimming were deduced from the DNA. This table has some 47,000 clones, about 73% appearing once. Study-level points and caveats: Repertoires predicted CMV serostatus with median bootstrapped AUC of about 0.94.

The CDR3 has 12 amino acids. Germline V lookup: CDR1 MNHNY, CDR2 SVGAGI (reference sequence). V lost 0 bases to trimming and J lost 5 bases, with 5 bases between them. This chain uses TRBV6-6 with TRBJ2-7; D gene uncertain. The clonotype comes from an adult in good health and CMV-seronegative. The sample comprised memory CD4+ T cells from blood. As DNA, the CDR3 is TGTGCCAGCAGTTACTCGGACGACGAGCAGTACTTC. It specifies CASSYSDDEQYF.